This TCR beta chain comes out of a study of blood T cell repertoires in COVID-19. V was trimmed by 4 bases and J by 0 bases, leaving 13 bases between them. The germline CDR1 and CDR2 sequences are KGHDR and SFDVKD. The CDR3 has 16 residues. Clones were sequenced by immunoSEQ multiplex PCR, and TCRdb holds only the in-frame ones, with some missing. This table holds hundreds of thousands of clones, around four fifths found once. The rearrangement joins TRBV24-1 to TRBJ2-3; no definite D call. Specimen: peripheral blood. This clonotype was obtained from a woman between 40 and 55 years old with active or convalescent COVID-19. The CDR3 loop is CATSDPGVRSTDTQYF. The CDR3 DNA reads TGTGCCACCAGTGACCCAGGTGTCAGGAGCACAGATACGCAGTATTTT.